This note documents a single T cell receptor (beta chain) sequence. There is no known antigen for this receptor. It has no much larger one-base neighbor in the sample; base qualities were not kept. Other DNA sequences from this sample encode an identical CDR3 as well. This sample is drawn from a study of shared clonotypes between healthy human individuals (dated by TCRdb to 2018 to 2021). For context, the study as a whole: Three men and a couple of women, aged 18 to 49 years, made up the cohort. For each donor, three plates each were used for CD4 naive and CD4 memory, two plates were used for CD8 naive, and one plate was used for CD8 memory. Leukapheresis yielded between about 0.94 and 8.9 billion PBMCs per donor. To increase sequencing depth and limit assay-specific biases, TCR repertoire library preparation and sequencing were carried out by different laboratories using diverse techniques. To estimate repertoire size and how much clonotypes are shared between individuals, the study performed deep sequencing of blood TCR repertoires from a handful of healthy adults. The paper as a whole reports these results and caveats: Rarefaction of sorted-subset datasets indicated incomplete sequencing despite the large sequencing depth. Because the study included a small number of donors, the genetic and exposure-history diversity represented was limited. Clonotypes shared by all four sorted-subset donors showed higher generation probabilities than non-shared clonotypes. Estimated clonotype richness was generally larger for naive than for memory subsets. Sampling was restricted to blood, and TCR repertoires in tissues likely differ from the TCR repertoires found in blood. Pairwise subsampling led to the expectation that sequencing depth would affect the degree of clonotype sharing among donors. Sharing across a handful of donors was observed for about 5% of naive CD4, about 4% of naive CD8, 2.3% of memory CD4, and roughly 0.4% of memory CD8 clonotypes.

CD8 naive samples were obtained by positive selection for CCR7 among CD45RO-negative cells, yielding a CD45RA+CCR7+ population from which TemRA cells were excluded. The donors were healthy, HIV-negative adults with no recently reported acute infections or vaccinations. Every donor was a Caucasian adult living in Nashville, Tennessee, USA. After blood collection by leukapheresis, PBMCs were isolated using Ficoll-Histopaque density gradient centrifugation and then cryopreserved in the vapor phase of liquid nitrogen. Analytical flow cytometry was used to check the purity and quantity of every magnetically sorted T cell population. Genomic DNA was isolated from each sorted fraction and quantified by UV absorbance on a Nanodrop 2000c. The CDR3 numbers 13 residues from cysteine through phenylalanine. Here the CDR3 DNA is all that survives: 39 bases in frame from base 1. According to the germline V gene, CDR1 reads SGDLS and CDR2 reads YYNGEE. Deletion took 5 bases off V and 2 bases off J, with a span of 7 bases between the germline ends.

Using the deep immunoSEQ assay, multiplex PCR amplified TCR CDR3 regions from genomic DNA. For each cell subset, the extracted genomic DNA was distributed evenly across all wells of several immunoSEQ 96-well plates, and each plate served as one replicate. For sorted subsets, about 0.2 ug genomic DNA, equal to some 30,000 T cell genomes, was loaded into each replicate PCR. The purified libraries were quantified using a Qubit 3.0 fluorometer, sized with a Bioanalyzer 2100, and then quantified again using the KAPA Library Quantification kit. Every immunoSEQ 96-well plate was sequenced on a separate single-read 150-cycle Illumina NextSeq 550 flow cell. The authors' pipeline ran thus. Because the immunoSEQ output included only junctional sequences and no quality scores, the filtering could not be the same as the filtering used for full-length reads. Sequences were annotated with PyIR, a Python wrapper for IgBLAST v1.9, using IMGT germline references to assign V/J genes and CDR3. Reads with weak V/J assignments (E-value above 1e-6), missing CDR3, stop codons, out-of-frame junctions, or ambiguous translated residues were removed. V3J clonotypes were defined as sequences sharing an identical inferred V gene, J gene, and CDR3 amino acid sequence. Percentage overlap between repertoires was calculated by dividing the number of shared unique clonotypes by the size of the smaller repertoire. Three approaches were used to assess repertoire richness: RTK rarefaction, the Chao1 estimator, and Recon v2.1 estimates of unobserved clonotypes. OLGA was used to compute generation probabilities for all TCRbeta clonotypes that the gDNA method yielded from several donors. This is the immuneACCESS table as TCRdb keeps it, with only in-frame sequences that have V and J called. A part of the clones is gone; compared with another copy, unresolved V genes explain less than half, and the rest is unexplained. V, J and clone size reflect that table, while D and trimming were determined from the DNA. The sample includes about 2,100,000 clones, with approximately 94% observed a single time. Together, the top ten hold roughly 1.8% of the sample.

The sequenced sample was naive CD8+ T cells from PBMCs. Read against the paper, the sample's cell subset or site label means: CD45RA+CCR7+. The clonotype originates from a man aged 18 to 29 in good health. Some clones in this sample may be carry-over from other donors' samples. This chain is built from TRBV9 and TRBJ2-2, with no reliable assignment of the D segment. The CDR3 reads as follows: CASSPGNTGELFF. Here is the DNA: TGTGCCAGCAGTCCCGGCAACACCGGGGAGCTGTTTTTT.